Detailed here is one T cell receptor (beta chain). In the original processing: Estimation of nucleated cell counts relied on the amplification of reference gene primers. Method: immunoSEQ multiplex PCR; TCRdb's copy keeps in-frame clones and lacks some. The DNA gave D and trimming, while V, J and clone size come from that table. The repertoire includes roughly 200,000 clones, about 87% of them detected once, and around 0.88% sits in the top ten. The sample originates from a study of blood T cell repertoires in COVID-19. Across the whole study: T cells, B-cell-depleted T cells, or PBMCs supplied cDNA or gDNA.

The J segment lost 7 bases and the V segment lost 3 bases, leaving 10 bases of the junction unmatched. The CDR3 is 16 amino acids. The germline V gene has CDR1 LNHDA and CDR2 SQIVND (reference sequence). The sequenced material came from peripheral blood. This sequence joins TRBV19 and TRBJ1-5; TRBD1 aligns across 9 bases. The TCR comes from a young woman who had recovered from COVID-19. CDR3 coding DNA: TGTGCCAGTAGTATTTGGACAGGGGACAGAGGGCAGCCCCAGCATTTT. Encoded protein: CASSIWTGDRGQPQHF.